Listed below are T cell receptor beta chains from one sample, sequenced in a study of neoadjuvant anti-PD-1 for oral cavity cancer. The protocol was immunoSEQ multiplex PCR, while the TCRdb copy is restricted to in-frame clones and leaves out a portion. Of 14,000 or so clones in the sample, 70% to 75% were seen once. The sample consisted of PBMCs, taken after nivolumab (anti-PD-1) treatment. The receptors originated from a person aged 40 to 85 with oral cavity squamous cell carcinoma. CDR3s leave out the opening cysteine and the closing phenylalanine or tryptophan. The D gene is left open where the match is weak.

J: TRBJ2-2
D: TRBD2
V: TRBV27
CDR3: ATGTSGGANTGELF

J: TRBJ2-1
D: TRBD2
V: TRBV15
CDR3: ATSRDSGRYNEQF

J: TRBJ1-1
D: .
V: TRBV5-1
CDR3: ASTSGGREGPEAF

J: TRBJ2-1
D: TRBD2
V: TRBV6-6
CDR3: ASRLGGGSRNNEQF

J: TRBJ2-2
D: TRBD2
V: TRBV10-3
CDR3: AISDGPPGGSGELF

J: TRBJ2-1
D: TRBD2
V: TRBV6-1
CDR3: ASSRGLASYNEQF

J: TRBJ1-1
D: TRBD1
V: TRBV18
CDR3: ASSPQTTGDTEAF

J: TRBJ2-3
D: .
V: TRBV6-1
CDR3: ASSVSLEGTDTQY

J: TRBJ1-5
D: .
V: TRBV27
CDR3: ASSLGSGNQPQH

J: TRBJ1-5
D: .
V: TRBV6-5
CDR3: ASSYGEGIQPQH

J: TRBJ1-1
D: .
V: TRBV10-2
CDR3: ASSQSAQNTEAF

J: TRBJ2-1
D: .
V: TRBV11-2
CDR3: ASSLESVFDEQF

J: TRBJ1-1
D: .
V: TRBV5-8
CDR3: ASSFQGGTEAF